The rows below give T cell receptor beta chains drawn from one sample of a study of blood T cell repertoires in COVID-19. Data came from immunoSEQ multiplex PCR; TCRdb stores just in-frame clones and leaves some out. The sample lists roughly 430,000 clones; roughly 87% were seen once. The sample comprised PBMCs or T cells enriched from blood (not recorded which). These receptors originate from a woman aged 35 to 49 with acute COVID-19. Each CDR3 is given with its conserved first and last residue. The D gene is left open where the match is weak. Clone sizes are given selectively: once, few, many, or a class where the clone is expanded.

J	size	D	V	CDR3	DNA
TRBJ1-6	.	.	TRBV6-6	CASMSPRSYNSPLHF	TGTGCCAGCATGAGCCCTCGGTCCTATAATTCACCCCTCCACTTT
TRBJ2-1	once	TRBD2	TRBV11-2	CASSARTSGGPYNEQFF	TGTGCCAGCAGCGCCCGGACTAGCGGGGGGCCCTACAATGAGCAGTTCTTC
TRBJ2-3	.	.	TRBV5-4	CASSFYRSADTQYF	TGTGCCAGCAGCTTTTACAGATCAGCAGATACGCAGTATTTT
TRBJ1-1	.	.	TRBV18	CASSPEDSLNTEAFF	TGTGCCAGCTCACCCGAGGACAGCTTGAACACTGAAGCTTTCTTT
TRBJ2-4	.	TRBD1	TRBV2	CASSEEAGGSNIQYF	TGTGCCAGCAGTGAAGAGGCAGGGGGATCGAACATTCAGTACTTC
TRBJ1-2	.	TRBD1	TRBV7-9	CASSTSTGLLNYGYTF	TGTGCCAGCAGCACCTCGACAGGGCTCCTCAACTATGGCTACACCTTC
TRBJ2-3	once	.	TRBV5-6	CASSFLQGTDTQYF	TGTGCCAGCAGCTTTCTACAGGGAACAGATACGCAGTATTTT
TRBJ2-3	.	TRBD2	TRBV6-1	CASSEKRGDGTDTQYF	TGTGCCAGCAGTGAAAAGCGGGGGGATGGCACAGATACGCAGTATTTT
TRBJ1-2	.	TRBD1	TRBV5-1	CASSYGGYSGGDGYTF	TGCGCCAGCAGCTATGGAGGGTATTCAGGGGGCGATGGCTACACCTTC
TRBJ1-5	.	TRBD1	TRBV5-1	CASSLGTGGYQPQHF	TGCGCCAGCAGCTTGGGAACAGGGGGGTATCAGCCCCAGCATTTT
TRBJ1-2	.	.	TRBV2	CASSAEARVGGYTF	TGTGCCAGCAGTGCGGAGGCCCGGGTTGGTGGCTACACCTTC
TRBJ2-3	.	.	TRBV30	CAWSVQGGADTQYF	TGTGCCTGGAGTGTACAAGGAGGGGCAGATACGCAGTATTTT
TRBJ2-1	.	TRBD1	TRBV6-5	CASRDRGPNEQFF	TGTGCCAGCAGGGACAGGGGGCCAAATGAGCAGTTCTTC
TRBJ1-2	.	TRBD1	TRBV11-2	CASSLTGFGYTF	TGTGCCAGCAGCCTGACAGGGTTTGGCTACACCTTC
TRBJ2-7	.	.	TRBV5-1	CASRGTIDEQYF	TGCGCCAGCAGGGGGACAATAGACGAGCAGTACTTC
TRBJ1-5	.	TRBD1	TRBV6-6	CASRYSGQENQPQHF	TGTGCCAGCAGATATTCGGGACAGGAGAATCAGCCCCAGCATTTT